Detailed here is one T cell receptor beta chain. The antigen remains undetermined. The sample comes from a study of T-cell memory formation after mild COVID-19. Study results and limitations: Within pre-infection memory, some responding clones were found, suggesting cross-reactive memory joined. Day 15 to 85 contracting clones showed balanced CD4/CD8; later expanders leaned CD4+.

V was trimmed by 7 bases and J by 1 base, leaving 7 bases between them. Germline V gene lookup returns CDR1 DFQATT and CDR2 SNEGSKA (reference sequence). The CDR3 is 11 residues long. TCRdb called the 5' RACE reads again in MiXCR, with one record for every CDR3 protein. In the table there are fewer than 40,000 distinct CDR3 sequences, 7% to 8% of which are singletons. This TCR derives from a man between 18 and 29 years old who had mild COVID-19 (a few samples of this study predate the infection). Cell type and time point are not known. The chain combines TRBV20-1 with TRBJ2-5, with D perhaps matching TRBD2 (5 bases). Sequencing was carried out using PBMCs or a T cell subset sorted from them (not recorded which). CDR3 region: CSGTAQETQYF. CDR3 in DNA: TGCAGTGGGACTGCCCAAGAGACCCAGTACTTC.